A single sample gave rise to the 29 T cell receptor beta chains below, sequenced in a study of blood T cell repertoires in COVID-19 (TCRdb year 2020). Preparation of the library involved the immunoSEQ multiplex PCR assay. In its TCRdb copy, this immuneACCESS table keeps in-frame sequences only and misses some clones. Where compared with another copy, unresolved V genes explain less than half of these, and the others have no known cause. Across this sample there are 150,000 to 200,000 clones, with approximately 83% seen only once. The ten biggest clones cover roughly 2.9% of the sample. The sequenced sample was peripheral blood. Every receptor here comes from a woman aged 60-75 years with acute or convalescent COVID-19.

Only a few counts were recorded for this clone. This chain links TRBV4-1 with TRBJ2-3; TRBD1 aligns across 12 bases. The V gene's germline CDR1 is MGHRA and CDR2 YSYEKL. V was pared by 1 base and J by 6 bases, with 5 bases of the junction left unmatched. The CDR3 runs 16 residues. The CDR3 DNA sequence: TGCGCCAGCAGCCAAGCGGGGACAGGGGGCTTGGATACGCAGTATTTT. Encoded protein: CASSQAGTGGLDTQYF.

This clone was detected once. The J gene is TRBJ2-2, the V gene TRBV24-1, with unresolved D. V was cut by 5 bases and J by 1 base, with 10 bases left in between. Germline V CDR1 and CDR2: KGHDR, SFDVKD. The CDR3 contains 15 residues. Written as DNA, the CDR3 is TGTGCCACCAGTGGTACAGTCGGGAACACCGGGGAGCTGTTTTTT. Translating it yields CATSGTVGNTGELFF.

The chain has TRBV3-1 (or the pseudogene TRBV3-2) and TRBJ1-5; unclear D gene. CDR1 and CDR2 (germline): LGHDT, YNNKEL (reference sequence). Trimming cost V 1 base and J 1 base, with 8 bases left between them. CDR3 length: 15 residues. The CDR3 DNA sequence: TGTGCCAGCAGCCAAGGGGTAGCAAGCAATCAGCCCCAGCATTTT. Protein: CASSQGVASNQPQHF.

J is TRBJ2-3 and V is TRBV15; unclear D gene. The CDR3 runs to 16 residues. V was shortened by 3 bases and J by 0 bases, with 13 bases between the two germline ends. Germline values: CDR1 LNHNV, CDR2 YYDKDF (reference sequence). The CDR3 spells CATSRAPGYSTDTQYF. Written as DNA, the CDR3 is TGTGCCACCAGCAGGGCCCCAGGCTATAGCACAGATACGCAGTATTTT. The full variable domain, with the rest looked up from reference TRBV15 and TRBJ2-3, is DAMVIQNPRYQVTQFGKPVTLSCSQTLNHNVMYWYQQKSSQAPKLLFHYYDKDFNNEADTPDNFQSRRPNTSFCFLDIRSPGLGDTAMYLCATSRAPGYSTDTQYFGPGTRLTVL.

This rearrangement joins TRBV11-2 to TRBJ2-5; D gene ambiguous. The ends were cut back, 2 bases at V and 1 base at J, with 11 bases in the middle. The CDR3 loop spans 15 amino acids. Germline CDR1 SGHAT, CDR2 FQNNGV. This chain's CDR3 is CASSLSWQAQETQYF. The CDR3 DNA follows: TGTGCCAGCAGCTTATCATGGCAGGCCCAAGAGACCCAGTACTTC.

The chain is built from TRBV2 and TRBJ2-1, with 7 bases identical to TRBD2. V gave up 5 bases and J gave up 14 bases; unmatched junction bases: 9. The V gene's germline CDR1 is SNHLY and CDR2 FYNNEI. The CDR3 length is 12 residues. The CDR3 DNA reads as TGTGCCAGCAGTCTCAAGGGGACTAACGAGTTCTTC. It specifies CASSLKGTNEFF. The variable domain in full, with the rest retrieved from reference TRBV2 and TRBJ2-1, is EPEVTQTPSHQVTQMGQEVILRCVPISNHLYFYWYRQILGQKVEFLVSFYNNEISEKSEIFDDQFSVERPDGSNFTLKIRSTKLEDSAMYFCASSLKGTNEFFGPGTRLTVL.

The V and J genes are TRBV5-1 and TRBJ2-5; D is ambiguous. Germline V CDR1 and CDR2: SGHRS, YFSETQ. This CDR3 region has 14 residues. The V end lost 4 bases, the J end lost 1 base, and 11 bases lay between the germline ends. This CDR3 is CASSQQVTQETQYF. The CDR3 DNA reads TGCGCCAGCAGCCAGCAGGTTACCCAAGAGACCCAGTACTTC.

This chain links TRBV28 with TRBJ2-1, with D perhaps TRBD2 (6 bases). V gave up 4 bases and J gave up 0 bases, with 13 bases separating them. The CDR3 length is 16 residues. Germline CDR1 reads MDHEN; CDR2 reads SYDVKM. The CDR3 nucleotides read TGTGCCAGCAGTTCCCCCCGGGGGAGCTCCTACAATGAGCAGTTCTTC. Translating gives CASSSPRGSSYNEQFF.

This rearrangement joins TRBV5-6 to TRBJ1-2, with TRBD1 identical over 7 bases. V gave up 4 bases and J gave up 4 bases; unmatched junction bases: 7. The CDR3 covers 14 residues. Germline V lookup: CDR1 SGHDT, CDR2 YYEEEE. CDR3 DNA: TGTGCCAGCAGCGTCGGGACAGTCAGCTATGGCTACACCTTC. It codes for CASSVGTVSYGYTF.

The chain uses TRBV5-1 and TRBJ2-1, with 7 bases matching TRBD2. This CDR3 region has 16 residues. V gave up 0 bases and J gave up 4 bases; unmatched junction bases: 7. Looked up from germline, CDR1 is SGHRS and CDR2 is YFSETQ. CDR3 region: CASSLGGAGPYNEQFF. The CDR3 DNA reads TGCGCCAGCAGCTTGGGAGGAGCGGGGCCTTACAATGAGCAGTTCTTC.

This chain connects TRBV19 to TRBJ2-2; weak D call: TRBD1 (6 bases). The CDR3 spans 15 residues. V lost 3 bases to trimming and J lost 1 base, with 9 bases between them. Germline V gene sequence: CDR1 LNHDA, CDR2 SQIVND (reference sequence). CDR3 sequence: CASSILTGNTGELFF. Here the CDR3 DNA reads TGTGCCAGTAGTATCTTGACAGGGAACACCGGGGAGCTGTTTTTT.

V gene TRBV11-3 combines with J gene TRBJ2-7; TRBD1 might be the D (5 bases). Trimming stripped 3 bases from V and 3 bases from J, with 15 bases between. CDR1 and CDR2 (germline): SGHNT, YENEEA. The CDR3 extends over 15 amino acids. The CDR3 region is CASSLNAKGVYEQYF. The CDR3 nucleotides read TGTGCCAGCAGCTTGAACGCAAAAGGGGTCTACGAGCAGTACTTC.

This chain joins TRBV10-3 and TRBJ2-2, with 11 bases that match TRBD2. Trimming removed 10 bases from V and 6 bases from J; junction bases left unmatched: 13. The CDR3 covers 16 residues. Germline values: CDR1 ENHRY, CDR2 SYGVKD. The CDR3 DNA is TGTGCCACCCGGGGGGGGCCTAGCGGGGGGCCCGGGGAGCTGTTTTTT. Its translation: CATRGGPSGGPGELFF.

This clone came up once. The chain joins TRBV18 to TRBJ1-2; unclear D gene. Trimming took 1 base from V and 8 from J, leaving 8 bases between them. The CDR3 has 12 amino acids. Looked up from germline, CDR1 is KGHSH and CDR2 is LQKENI. CDR3 region: CASSPLLEGYTF. CDR3 coding DNA: TGTGCCAGCTCACCACTTCTTGAGGGCTACACCTTC.

This clone showed up just a few times. The V gene is TRBV7-2, the J gene TRBJ1-3, with D possibly TRBD1 on 6 matching bases. CDR1 is SGHTA and CDR2 is FQGNSA in the germline V gene. V lost 5 bases, J lost 0 bases, and 11 bases lay in between. The CDR3 is 15 amino acids. CDR3 DNA: TGTGCCAGCAGCCCGGACAGCAGCTCTGGAAACACCATATATTTT. It translates to CASSPDSSSGNTIYF.

The rearrangement uses TRBV13 and TRBJ1-5; TRBD1 might be the D (6 bases). CDR3 length equals 13 residues. V lost 5 bases and J lost 2, with 7 bases in between. The V gene's germline CDR1 is PRHDT and CDR2 FYEKMQ (reference sequence). CDR3 region: CASSRQGNQPQHF. The CDR3, as DNA: TGTGCCAGCAGCCGACAGGGCAATCAGCCCCAGCATTTT.

The rearrangement joins TRBV6-4 to TRBJ1-5, with a tentative D call TRBD1 (5 bases). V was clipped by 6 bases and J by 2 bases, with 11 bases between them. The germline V gene has CDR1 MRHNA and CDR2 SNTAGT. CDR3 length: 14 residues. The CDR3: CASSLDSGNQPQHF. CDR3 DNA: TGTGCCAGCAGCCTAGACAGCGGCAATCAGCCCCAGCATTTT.

V usage is TRBV3-1 (or the pseudogene TRBV3-2) and J usage is TRBJ2-5, with D maybe TRBD1 (6 bases). This CDR3 contains 16 residues. Between the trimmed V and J ends, which lost 1 base and 1 base, there was a span of 13 bases. The V gene's germline CDR1 is LGHDT and CDR2 YNNKEL (reference sequence). CDR3 DNA: TGTGCCAGCAGCCAAGGAGGGGCCAGGGGCCAAGAGACCCAGTACTTC. It codes for CASSQGGARGQETQYF.

This clone was seen a few times. The chain employs TRBV7-9 and TRBJ1-3; D possibly corresponds to TRBD1 (6 bases). The CDR3 consists of 17 residues. Per germline, CDR1 SEHNR and CDR2 FQNEAQ (reference sequence). The V gene lost 8 bases and the J gene lost 1 base, with 21 bases spanning the gap. The CDR3 reads CASQTDDRLRSGNTIYF. In DNA, the CDR3 is TGTGCCAGCCAGACCGATGACAGGCTAAGGTCTGGAAACACCATATATTTT.

The gene calls are TRBV19 and TRBJ2-7, with D unclear. The CDR3 has 14 residues. The V end lost 3 bases, the J end lost 4 bases, and 13 bases lay between the germline ends. Looked up from germline, CDR1 is LNHDA and CDR2 is SQIVND (reference sequence). This CDR3 is CASSIEVMEYEQYF. As DNA, the CDR3 is TGTGCCAGTAGTATTGAAGTCATGGAGTACGAGCAGTACTTC.

The sample holds one count of this clone. This chain connects TRBV27 to TRBJ1-6, with 8 bases lining up with TRBD1. The CDR3 loop spans 17 amino acids. From germline, CDR1 is MNHEY and CDR2 SMNVEV (reference sequence). J lost 5 bases, V lost 6 bases, and 12 bases had no gene match. CDR3 sequence: CASSFSRTGRNNSPLHF. CDR3 bases: TGTGCCAGCAGCTTTTCTCGGACAGGGAGGAATAATTCACCCCTCCACTTT.

V and J are TRBV5-1 and TRBJ2-7; 10 positions match TRBD2. The CDR3 has 16 amino acids. Germline assignment: CDR1 SGHRS and CDR2 YFSETQ. V lost 0 bases to trimming and J lost 2 bases; unmatched junction nucleotides: 5. The chain's CDR3 is CASSLGIAGGAYEQYF. DNA for the CDR3: TGCGCCAGCAGCTTGGGTATAGCGGGGGGAGCCTACGAGCAGTACTTC.

The genes are TRBV6-2 or TRBV6-3 and TRBJ1-2; 8 bases line up with TRBD1. This CDR3 is 13 amino acids long. The ends lost 5 bases at V and 8 bases at J; junction bases unmatched: 7. Germline loops: CDR1 MNHEY, CDR2 SVGEGT. CDR3 DNA: TGTGCCAGCAGTGGACAGGGCCTGGGCGGCTACACCTTC. Its protein is CASSGQGLGGYTF.

This chain connects TRBV4-3 to TRBJ2-7; 7 positions agree with TRBD1. The germline V gene encodes CDR1 LGHNA and CDR2 YSLEER. V trimming: 0 bases; J trimming: 6 bases; junction bases outside the gene matches: 5. The CDR3 length is 14 residues. This CDR3 reads CASSQDRQGGEQYF. The CDR3 DNA is TGCGCCAGCAGCCAAGACCGACAGGGTGGCGAGCAGTACTTC.

DNA for the CDR3: TGTGCCAGCAGCTTCGGGGGGTCTGGGGCCAACGTCCTGACTTTC. Protein: CASSFGGSGANVLTF. The rearrangement uses TRBV11-3 and TRBJ2-6, with 7 bases lining up with TRBD2. Germline trimming cut 3 bases from V and 1 base from J; bases unmatched to any gene: 0. This CDR3 is 15 amino acids long. Germline CDR1 and CDR2: SGHNT and YENEEA.

The rearrangement joins TRBV7-2 to TRBJ1-2; maybe TRBD1 (5 bases). Looked up from germline, CDR1 is SGHTA and CDR2 is FQGNSA. V dropped 3 bases and J dropped 8 bases, with 13 bases sitting between them. The CDR3 contains 13 residues. CDR3 nucleotide sequence: TGTGCCAGCAGCTTCTCAGCAGGGAACGGCTACACCTTC. Protein sequence: CASSFSAGNGYTF.

This chain links TRBV4-3 with TRBJ1-4; no firm D call. The CDR3 runs 14 residues. Germline V gives CDR1 LGHNA, CDR2 YSLEER. Between the trimmed V and J ends, which lost 0 bases and 7 bases, there was a span of 9 bases. CDR3 residues: CASSQEQAGEKLFF. The CDR3 DNA reads as TGCGCCAGCAGCCAAGAGCAGGCTGGTGAAAAACTGTTTTTT.

The chain's CDR3 is CASSVGVMDYGYTF. The DNA of the CDR3 is TGTGCCAGCAGTGTCGGGGTGATGGACTATGGCTACACCTTC. The chain has TRBV2 and TRBJ1-2; D is unclear. This CDR3 is built from 14 residues. In germline, CDR1 is SNHLY, CDR2 FYNNEI. V was trimmed by 4 bases and J by 3 bases, leaving 12 bases between them.

This clone was seen only once. J is TRBJ2-7 and V is TRBV10-3; 10 bases agree with TRBD1. This CDR3 region has 15 residues. Trimming removed 5 bases from V and 2 bases from J; junction bases left unmatched: 6. CDR1 ENHRY and CDR2 SYGVKD come from the germline V gene. The CDR3 sequence: CAISSGQGGTYEQYF. CDR3 DNA sequence: TGTGCCATCAGTTCCGGACAGGGGGGAACCTACGAGCAGTACTTC.